These 26 T cell receptor beta chains share one sample of origin, sequenced in a study of neurological immune-mediated disorders. TCRdb ran MiXCR on the 5' RACE reads and lists one entry per CDR3 protein. The sample has tens of thousands of distinct CDR3 sequences; more than 4.5% are singletons. The sequenced sample consisted of CD4+ T cells from blood. The receptors derive from a man aged 18 to 35 in good health.

This clonotype was counted many times. V usage is TRBV20-1 and J usage is TRBJ1-5; D gene ambiguous. V was trimmed by 6 bases and J by 10 bases, leaving 16 bases between them. The CDR3 contains 12 residues. Germline-derived CDR1 and CDR2 are DFQATT and SNEGSKA (reference sequence). The chain's CDR3 is CSATLTRGPQHF. Written as DNA, the CDR3 is TGCAGTGCAACTCTAACTCGGGGACCCCAGCATTTT.

This clonotype was counted at least ten times. The J gene is TRBJ2-3, the V gene TRBV12-3 or TRBV12-4, with a tentative D call TRBD1 (5 bases). The CDR3 has 12 residues. Trimming shortened V by 3 bases and J by 4 bases, and 5 bases separated the two germline ends. CDR3 sequence reads: CASSFRADTQYF. DNA of the CDR3: TGTGCCAGCAGTTTCAGGGCAGATACGCAGTATTTT.

This clonotype was found many times. The chain recombines TRBV20-1 with TRBJ1-5; TRBD1 aligns across 9 bases. The germline V gene encodes CDR1 DFQATT and CDR2 SNEGSKA (reference sequence). Trimming at V came to 6 bases and at J to 5 bases, leaving 11 bases not matched to a gene. This CDR3 contains 15 residues. This CDR3 reads CSANPGTGSYQPQHF. CDR3 DNA: TGCAGTGCCAACCCCGGGACAGGGTCGTATCAGCCCCAGCATTTT.

This clonotype was observed many times. This chain connects TRBV5-1 to TRBJ2-5; either TRBD1 or TRBD2 may supply D (5 bases each). Germline loops: CDR1 SGHRS, CDR2 YFSETQ. The V end was cut by 4 bases, the J end by 2 bases, with 12 bases between. This CDR3 contains 14 residues. CDR3 in DNA: TGCGCCAGCAGCGGGACCACAGCTCAAGAGACCCAGTACTTC. Translated, it gives CASSGTTAQETQYF. The full variable domain, its missing parts supplied by reference TRBV5-1 and TRBJ2-5, is KAGVTQTPRYLIKTRGQQVTLSCSPISGHRSVSWYQQTPGQGLQFLFEYFSETQRNKGNFPGRFSGRQFSNSRSEMNVSTLELGDSALYLCASSGTTAQETQYFGPGTRLLVL.

This clonotype was detected many times. The rearrangement links TRBV5-1 to TRBJ2-5; 9 nucleotides align to TRBD2. V lost 4 bases, J lost 2 bases, and 6 bases stayed unmatched. This CDR3 comprises 15 residues. Germline V CDR1 and CDR2: SGHRS, YFSETQ. CDR3 amino acids: CASSGPSGGQETQYF. The CDR3 DNA sequence: TGCGCCAGCAGCGGCCCGAGCGGGGGGCAAGAGACCCAGTACTTC.

This clonotype was recorded many times. The CDR3 is CASSFSGGQNEKLFF. The CDR3 nucleotides read TGTGCCAGCAGTTTCTCGGGCGGACAGAATGAAAAACTGTTTTTT. The chain joins TRBV6-6 to TRBJ1-4; D may be TRBD1 (6 bases). With 4 bases removed from V and 5 bases from J, the gap between germline ends came to 14 bases. The germline V gene encodes CDR1 MNHNY and CDR2 SVGAGI (reference sequence). The CDR3 runs 15 residues.

This clonotype was seen ten or more times. The chain uses TRBV6-5 and TRBJ1-1; possible D gene TRBD1, 6 bases. V was trimmed by 5 bases and J by 1 base, leaving 14 bases between them. Germline CDR1 MNHEY, CDR2 SVGAGI. The CDR3 spans 15 residues. The CDR3: CASSEHRAGNTEAFF. CDR3 nucleotides: TGTGCCAGCAGTGAACACAGGGCAGGGAACACTGAAGCTTTCTTT.

This clonotype was observed many times. J is TRBJ2-6 and V is TRBV7-2, with a weak D call TRBD1 (5 bases). V shed 5 bases and J shed 0 bases, with 14 bases lying between them. The CDR3 runs 17 residues. The V gene's germline CDR1 is SGHTA and CDR2 FQGNSA. Here the CDR3 reads CASSRYHRGSGANVLTF. The CDR3 DNA is TGTGCCAGCAGCCGCTATCATAGGGGCTCTGGGGCCAACGTCCTGACTTTC.

This clonotype occurred many times. The gene calls are TRBV7-8 and TRBJ1-2; possibly TRBD1 for D (5 bases). V dropped 5 bases and J dropped 7 bases, with 11 bases sitting between them. The CDR3 is 12 amino acids. CDR1 and CDR2 from the germline V gene are SGHVS and FQNEAQ. CDR3 sequence: CASSTSGGGYTF. The DNA of the CDR3 is TGTGCCAGCAGCACTAGTGGGGGTGGCTACACCTTC.

There are many counts of this clonotype. This chain links TRBV20-1 with TRBJ2-5; D unresolved. Germline V lookup: CDR1 DFQATT, CDR2 SNEGSKA (reference sequence). Trimming stripped 2 bases from V and 4 bases from J, with 2 bases between. The CDR3 runs 10 residues. CDR3 sequence (DNA): TGCAGTGCTAGACGAGAGACCCAGTACTTC. This encodes CSARRETQYF.

Many counts were recorded for this clonotype. The chain joins TRBV7-8 to TRBJ2-7; D is possibly TRBD1 (5 bases). CDR3 length: 15 amino acids. V gave up 1 base and J gave up 3 bases, with 13 bases separating them. Germline V lookup: CDR1 SGHVS, CDR2 FQNEAQ. CDR3 residues: CASSLEAGPYYEQYF. The CDR3 nucleotides are TGTGCCAGCAGCTTAGAGGCAGGGCCCTACTACGAGCAGTACTTC.

This clonotype was recorded many times. The rearrangement joins TRBV10-1 to TRBJ1-6; D ambiguous. Trimming left V 4 bases short and J 7 bases short, with 8 bases between. The CDR3 covers 13 residues. Germline CDR1 reads WNHNN; CDR2 reads SYGVQD (reference sequence). CDR3 DNA sequence: TGCGCCAGCAGTGCCGGCCCCAATTCACCCCTCCACTTT. Translated, it gives CASSAGPNSPLHF.

This clonotype has at least ten counts. The CDR3 spells CASSPARYEQYF. In DNA, the CDR3 is TGTGCCAGCAGCCCTGCCAGGTACGAGCAGTACTTC. The chain uses TRBV12-3 or TRBV12-4 and TRBJ2-7, with no clear D. This CDR3 is 12 amino acids long. V shed 6 bases and J shed 4 bases, with 10 bases lying between them.

This clonotype was detected many times. This rearrangement joins TRBV5-1 to TRBJ1-5, with D possibly being TRBD1 (5 bases). V lost 3 bases to trimming and J lost 10 bases, with 17 bases between them. Germline CDR1 SGHRS, CDR2 YFSETQ. This CDR3 is built from 14 residues. DNA of the CDR3: TGCGCCAGCAGCTACGGGACGGTGTTTTCCCCCCAGCATTTT. Amino acid sequence: CASSYGTVFSPQHF. Combining the CDR3 with reference TRBV5-1 and TRBJ1-5 gives the whole variable domain KAGVTQTPRYLIKTRGQQVTLSCSPISGHRSVSWYQQTPGQGLQFLFEYFSETQRNKGNFPGRFSGRQFSNSRSEMNVSTLELGDSALYLCASSYGTVFSPQHFGDGTRLSIL.

In this sample, this clonotype turned up many times. V is TRBV5-1 and J is TRBJ1-4, with unresolved D. This CDR3 is built from 13 residues. Germline V gene data show CDR1 as SGHRS and CDR2 as YFSETQ. V lost 4 bases, J lost 6 bases, and 10 bases lay in between. DNA of the CDR3: TGCGCCAGCAGCCCCGGATCGGATGAAAAACTGTTTTTT. Encoded protein: CASSPGSDEKLFF. The variable domain in full, completed from reference TRBV5-1 and TRBJ1-4, reads KAGVTQTPRYLIKTRGQQVTLSCSPISGHRSVSWYQQTPGQGLQFLFEYFSETQRNKGNFPGRFSGRQFSNSRSEMNVSTLELGDSALYLCASSPGSDEKLFFGSGTQLSVL.

In its sample, this clonotype was seen many times. This sequence joins TRBV20-1 and TRBJ1-1, with D possibly TRBD1 on 5 matching bases. V gave up 4 bases and J gave up 0 bases, with 15 bases separating them. CDR1 DFQATT and CDR2 SNEGSKA come from the germline V gene (reference sequence). The CDR3 sequence is 15 residues long. CDR3 in DNA: TGCAGTGCTAAGGTGCAGGGAACTATGAACACTGAAGCTTTCTTT. It is translated as CSAKVQGTMNTEAFF.

This clonotype was detected many times. The V and J genes are TRBV2 and TRBJ2-6; tentatively, D is TRBD2 (6 bases). Per germline, CDR1 SNHLY and CDR2 FYNNEI. V was clipped by 6 bases and J by 2 bases, with 17 bases between them. CDR3 length: 17 residues. In nucleotides, the CDR3 is TGTGCCAGCAGGGACCGTGGGGGGATAGCTGGGGCCAACGTCCTGACTTTC. Protein: CASRDRGGIAGANVLTF.

This clonotype was counted many times. V is TRBV9 and J is TRBJ2-3; TRBD2 matches 9 bases. With 3 bases clipped from V and 1 base from J, the junction kept 12 bases outside the gene matches. The CDR3 sequence is 18 residues long. Germline values: CDR1 SGDLS, CDR2 YYNGEE. The CDR3 coding sequence is TGTGCCAGCAGCGAGGGTAGCTTGACTAGCGGACGCACAGATACGCAGTATTTT. It translates to CASSEGSLTSGRTDTQYF.

This clonotype was counted ten times or more. The junction departs from the called germline gene at one end, perhaps through a read error. The chain links TRBV11-2 to TRBJ2-7; possibly TRBD2 for D (5 bases). CDR3 size: 15 residues. CDR1 and CDR2 from the germline V gene are SGHAT and FQNNGV. This chain's CDR3 is CASRLGLGEPYEQYF. The CDR3 bases are TGTGCCAGCAGGTTAGGTCTCGGGGAACCCTACGAGCAGTACTTC.

This clonotype was found many times. This chain joins TRBV5-1 and TRBJ2-3, with 8 bases matching TRBD2. The CDR3 sequence is 14 residues long. The V gene end was trimmed by 7 bases and the J gene end by 6 bases; junction bases not matched to a gene: 10. CDR1 SGHRS and CDR2 YFSETQ come from the germline V gene. The CDR3 spells CASGSGGDGDTQYF. The CDR3 region has the DNA TGCGCCAGCGGCTCGGGGGGGGACGGCGATACGCAGTATTTT.

This clonotype showed up many times. The rearrangement joins TRBV7-3 to TRBJ1-1; maybe TRBD1 (5 bases). Deletions cut 5 bases from V and 0 bases from J, with 7 bases between. The CDR3 covers 13 residues. Germline V gives CDR1 SGHTA, CDR2 FQGTGA. DNA of the CDR3: TGTGCCAGCAGCCAGACAGTGAACACTGAAGCTTTCTTT. It is translated as CASSQTVNTEAFF.

This clonotype has ten or more counts. The V gene is TRBV11-2, the J gene TRBJ2-3; D may be TRBD2 (7 bases). This CDR3 comprises 14 residues. Trimming removed 4 bases at V and 5 bases at J, with 13 bases between. Germline-derived CDR1 and CDR2 are SGHAT and FQNNGV. CDR3 DNA sequence: TGTGCCAGCAGCTCCAACAGGGAGGGAGATACGCAGTATTTT. This encodes CASSSNREGDTQYF.

This clonotype appeared many times. This chain uses TRBV5-1 with TRBJ2-7; 7 bases are shared with TRBD1. Germline assignment: CDR1 SGHRS and CDR2 YFSETQ. Germline trimming cut 3 bases from V and 2 bases from J; bases unmatched to any gene: 8. The CDR3 is made up of 15 amino acids. The CDR3 nucleotides read TGCGCCAGCAGCTCGACGATACAGGGGCCCTACGAGCAGTACTTC. This translates into CASSSTIQGPYEQYF.

This clonotype has at least ten counts. The chain has TRBV3-1 and TRBJ1-1; maybe TRBD1 (6 bases). V gave up 2 bases and J gave up 3 bases, with 10 bases separating them. The germline V gene has CDR1 LGHDT and CDR2 YNNKEL (reference sequence). This CDR3 comprises 14 residues. CDR3 residues: CASSQSRGDTEAFF. CDR3 bases: TGTGCCAGCAGCCAATCCAGGGGAGACACTGAAGCTTTCTTT.

The chain carries TRBV20-1 and TRBJ2-7, with a possible D match to TRBD1 (6 bases). V was clipped by 5 bases and J by 5 bases, with 16 bases between them. Germline values: CDR1 DFQATT, CDR2 SNEGSKA (reference sequence). The CDR3 sequence is 13 residues long. Here the CDR3 DNA reads TGCAGTGCTGGCCGACAGGCACTCGACGAGCAGTACTTC. Amino acids: CSAGRQALDEQYF.

This clonotype was observed many times. The CDR3 region is CASSADSTNEKLFF. The CDR3 region has the DNA TGCGCCAGCAGTGCAGACTCAACTAATGAAAAACTGTTTTTT. The chain carries TRBV5-1 and TRBJ1-4, with unresolved D. The germline CDR1 and CDR2 sequences are SGHRS and YFSETQ. CDR3 length equals 14 residues. Trimming shortened V by 5 bases and J by 0 bases, and 8 bases separated the two germline ends.